One sample yielded the 23 T cell receptor beta chains listed below, sequenced in a study of CD8 T cells in Susac syndrome. Reverse transcription of roughly 0.5 to 1 ug RNA was carried out with random hexamers. TCRdb used MiXCR to reprocess the immunoSEQ multiplex PCR reads, holding one entry per CDR3 protein. Found here are about 150,000 distinct CDR3 sequences, approximately 94% of them singletons; the top ten hold just over 0.2%. The source material was CD8+ T cells from PBMCs. These receptor sequences come from a human donor with multiple sclerosis.

This clonotype was detected only a few times. The J gene is TRBJ2-2, the V gene TRBV5-6; D is ambiguous. Germline values: CDR1 SGHDT, CDR2 YYEEEE. V was cut by 1 base and J by 0 bases, with 1 base left in between. This CDR3 comprises 13 residues. In DNA form, the CDR3 reads TGTGCCAGCAGCTTGCCGAACACCGGGGAGCTGTTTTTT. This codes for CASSLPNTGELFF.

J is TRBJ1-5 and V is TRBV25-1, with a weak D call TRBD1 (5 bases). The germline CDR1 and CDR2 sequences are MGHDK and SYGVNS. This CDR3 has 13 amino acids. The V and J ends lost 2 bases and 6 bases respectively, with 8 bases between them. The CDR3 nucleotides read TGTGCCAGCAGTGAACAGGGAGTTCAGCCCCAGCATTTT. Translating it yields CASSEQGVQPQHF.

The V call is TRBV5-4, the J call TRBJ2-1; weak D call: TRBD1 (6 bases). Germline V gene data show CDR1 as SGHNT and CDR2 as YYREEE (reference sequence). The V end was cut by 2 bases, the J end by 6 bases, with 9 bases between. The CDR3 consists of 13 residues. This chain's CDR3 is CASSFGQINEQFF. CDR3 bases: TGTGCCAGCAGCTTCGGACAGATCAATGAGCAGTTCTTC.

V gene TRBV6-1 combines with J gene TRBJ2-3; TRBD1 is a possible D gene (6 bases). The CDR3 loop spans 15 amino acids. Trimming shortened V by 0 bases and J by 3 bases, and 10 bases separated the two germline ends. Germline-derived CDR1 and CDR2 are MNHNS and SASEGT. CDR3 in amino acids: CASSEAARGTDTQYF. The CDR3 DNA is TGTGCCAGCAGTGAAGCTGCCAGGGGAACAGATACGCAGTATTTT.

The chain employs TRBV12-3 or TRBV12-4 and TRBJ2-1, with no clear D. The CDR3 runs 11 residues. The V end lost 3 bases, the J end lost 8 bases, and 5 bases lay between the germline ends. The CDR3 coding sequence is TGTGCCAGCAGTTTGACCGATGAGCAGTTCTTC. Encoded protein: CASSLTDEQFF.

V usage is TRBV20-1 and J usage is TRBJ1-5; the D is unclear. From germline, CDR1 is DFQATT and CDR2 SNEGSKA (reference sequence). V shed 3 bases and J shed 7 bases, with 4 bases lying between them. The CDR3 totals 10 residues. The CDR3 spells CSARGQPQHF. The CDR3 DNA is TGCAGTGCTAGGGGGCAGCCCCAGCATTTT.

The gene calls are TRBV25-1 and TRBJ1-1; D uncertain. This CDR3 has 15 amino acids. Germline lookup yields CDR1 MGHDK and CDR2 SYGVNS. Trimming took off 1 base at V and 2 bases at J, with 11 bases between the two ends. The DNA of the CDR3 is TGTGCCAGCAGTGAATCCGCCCCGGGAAACACTGAAGCTTTCTTT. This codes for CASSESAPGNTEAFF.

The chain has TRBV20-1 and TRBJ2-7, with 7 positions matching TRBD1. Germline loops: CDR1 DFQATT, CDR2 SNEGSKA (reference sequence). V dropped 3 bases and J dropped 3; count of bases not matched to a gene: 14. This CDR3 contains 16 residues. In nucleotides, the CDR3 is TGCAGTGCTAGGGATCTCTGGACAGGCGTCAGCTACGAGCAGTACTTC. This sequence encodes CSARDLWTGVSYEQYF.

The chain employs TRBV29-1 and TRBJ2-1; D is tentatively TRBD1 or TRBD2 (5 bases each). Trimming removed 8 bases from V and 3 bases from J, with 20 bases in between. The CDR3 length is 15 residues. Germline values: CDR1 SQVTM, CDR2 ANQGSEA. The CDR3 bases are TGCAGCCTTCACCCGTCAGGGACCGTCTACAATGAGCAGTTCTTC. It translates to CSLHPSGTVYNEQFF.

This chain connects TRBV2 to TRBJ2-6, with D possibly TRBD1 on 6 matching bases. The CDR3 runs to 17 residues. The germline gives CDR1 SNHLY, CDR2 FYNNEI. With 9 bases removed from V and 1 base from J, the gap between germline ends came to 19 bases. As DNA, the CDR3 is TGTGCCAGTGTAGGGGGTGGCAGGCCTTCTGGGGCCAACGTCCTGACTTTC. Translating it yields CASVGGGRPSGANVLTF.

The V and J genes are TRBV20-1 and TRBJ2-1; the match to TRBD1 covers 7 bases. Germline CDR1 is DFQATT and CDR2 is SNEGSKA (reference sequence). The CDR3 covers 10 residues. Trimming removed 6 bases from V and 10 bases from J; junction bases left unmatched: 3. The CDR3 nucleotides read TGCAGTGCGAAGGACAGGGAGCAGTTCTTC. Its protein is CSAKDREQFF.

The chain links TRBV7-9 to TRBJ1-1; D not certain. V lost 3 bases, J lost 4 bases, and 6 bases lay in between. Germline CDR1 is SEHNR and CDR2 is FQNEAQ (reference sequence). The CDR3 contains 12 residues. CDR3 residues: CASSFLITEAFF. DNA of the CDR3: TGTGCCAGCAGCTTTCTTATCACTGAAGCTTTCTTT.

The V and J genes are TRBV7-9 and TRBJ1-1; D is uncertain. V lost 6 bases, J lost 2 bases, and 1 base lay in between. The CDR3 runs 10 residues. The V gene's germline CDR1 is SEHNR and CDR2 FQNEAQ (reference sequence). CDR3: CASRNTEAFF. CDR3 DNA: TGTGCCAGCAGAAACACTGAAGCTTTCTTT. Based on the CDR3 plus reference TRBV7-9 and TRBJ1-1, the full variable domain is DTGVSQNPRHKITKRGQNVTFRCDPISEHNRLYWYRQTLGQGPEFLTYFQNEAQLEKSRLLSDRFSAERPKGSFSTLEIQRTEQGDSAMYLCASRNTEAFFGQGTRLTVV.

The chain couples TRBV6-2 or TRBV6-3 to TRBJ2-1; D remains ambiguous. This CDR3 is built from 12 residues. Looked up from germline, CDR1 is MNHEY and CDR2 is SVGEGT. V was clipped by 0 bases and J by 9 bases, with 6 bases between them. DNA of the CDR3: TGTGCCAGCAGTTACTCGAAAGGTGAGCAGTTCTTC. It yields the protein CASSYSKGEQFF.

The V and J genes are TRBV30 and TRBJ1-1; D not resolved. V lost 5 bases and J lost 4, with 17 bases in between. The CDR3 covers 14 residues. The germline V gene has CDR1 GTSNPN and CDR2 SVGIG (reference sequence). CDR3 loop: CAWGNGRMFTEAFF. As DNA, the CDR3 is TGTGCCTGGGGAAATGGCAGGATGTTCACTGAAGCTTTCTTT.

The rearrangement links TRBV20-1 to TRBJ1-2; D may be TRBD1 (5 bases). The CDR3 sequence is 12 residues long. From germline, CDR1 is DFQATT and CDR2 SNEGSKA (reference sequence). V was pared by 6 bases and J by 7 bases, with 15 bases between. This CDR3 reads CSARSRVVGYTF. The DNA of the CDR3 is TGCAGTGCCAGGTCCAGGGTCGTTGGCTACACCTTC.

The V gene is TRBV13, the J gene TRBJ1-1; D unresolved. Germline V CDR1 and CDR2: PRHDT, FYEKMQ (reference sequence). The CDR3 length is 14 residues. V lost 6 bases to trimming and J lost 3 bases, with 14 bases between them. As DNA, the CDR3 is TGTGCCAGCAGACCCCTGGGGATACACACTGAAGCTTTCTTT. This encodes CASRPLGIHTEAFF.

The chain links TRBV6-5 to TRBJ1-1; D remains ambiguous. Trimming left V 5 bases short and J 0 bases short, with 7 bases between. The CDR3 extends over 13 amino acids. Germline CDR1 reads MNHEY; CDR2 reads SVGAGI. The CDR3 loop is CASSLAVNTEAFF. CDR3 DNA sequence: TGTGCCAGCAGTCTGGCAGTGAACACTGAAGCTTTCTTT.

The CDR3 nucleotides are TGCAGTGCCCCTCTGGGGCGCGGGGGGAGCACAGATACGCAGTATTTT. Translating it yields CSAPLGRGGSTDTQYF. The chain uses TRBV20-1 and TRBJ2-3; the match to TRBD2 covers 8 bases. With V trimmed by 6 bases and J by 0 bases, 11 bases remained unmatched. The germline V gene encodes CDR1 DFQATT and CDR2 SNEGSKA (reference sequence). The CDR3 sequence is 16 residues long.

The chain carries TRBV30 and TRBJ1-2; D is possibly TRBD1 (5 bases). The length of the CDR3 is 12 residues. The V gene's germline CDR1 is GTSNPN and CDR2 SVGIG (reference sequence). V was trimmed by 4 bases and J by 8 bases, leaving 14 bases between them. The CDR3 region is CAWTGIHRGYTF. The DNA for the CDR3 is TGTGCCTGGACAGGGATCCATCGGGGCTACACCTTC.

As to this clonotype: One end of the junction does not line up with germline, which may come from a read error. This rearrangement joins TRBV28 to TRBJ1-2; D ambiguous. CDR1 and CDR2 (germline): MDHEN, SYDVKM. The CDR3 length is 11 residues. CDR3 DNA: TGTGCCAGCACCCGTGGGCCCTTCGTAGCCTTC. Its protein product is CASTRGPFVAF.

V is TRBV6-2 or TRBV6-3 and J is TRBJ1-1; a weak D match, TRBD1 (6 bases). V was pared by 2 bases and J by 3 bases, with 16 bases between. This CDR3 spans 16 amino acids. Germline CDR1 and CDR2: MNHEY and SVGEGT. The CDR3 DNA is TGTGCCAGCAGTTACATTGCGGGGGGCGTTGACACTGAAGCTTTCTTT. This encodes CASSYIAGGVDTEAFF.

This clonotype was seen more than once but under ten times. V is TRBV7-2 and J is TRBJ2-3; 7 bases agree with TRBD2. CDR1 is SGHTA and CDR2 is FQGNSA in the germline V gene. Trimming cost V 5 bases and J 1 base; bases outside gene matches: 9. The CDR3 consists of 16 residues. The CDR3 DNA follows: TGTGCCAGCAGCCTCTCGGCGACTAGCCGCACAGATACGCAGTATTTT. It yields the protein CASSLSATSRTDTQYF.